This T cell receptor (beta chain) was found in a study of shared clonotypes between healthy human individuals. The V gene's germline CDR1 is GTSNPN and CDR2 SVGIG (reference sequence). This CDR3 region has 14 residues. Trimming took 1 base from V and 3 from J, leaving 13 bases between them. Donation came from healthy HIV-negative adults that had no recent acute infections or vaccinations. The table came from immunoSEQ multiplex PCR; TCRdb's copy has only in-frame clones and leaves some out. The sample records a few hundred thousand clones, more than 75% being singletons. The rearrangement uses TRBV30 and TRBJ2-7, with D possibly being TRBD1 (5 bases). The sample was memory CD8+ T cells sorted from blood. Subset: CD45RO+ cells pooled with CCR7-negative TemRA cells. The receptor comes from a man between 18 and 35 years old in good health. CDR3 region: CAWSGAGLRYEQYF. For the CDR3, the DNA is TGTGCCTGGAGTGGGGCAGGGCTTCGCTACGAGCAGTACTTC.